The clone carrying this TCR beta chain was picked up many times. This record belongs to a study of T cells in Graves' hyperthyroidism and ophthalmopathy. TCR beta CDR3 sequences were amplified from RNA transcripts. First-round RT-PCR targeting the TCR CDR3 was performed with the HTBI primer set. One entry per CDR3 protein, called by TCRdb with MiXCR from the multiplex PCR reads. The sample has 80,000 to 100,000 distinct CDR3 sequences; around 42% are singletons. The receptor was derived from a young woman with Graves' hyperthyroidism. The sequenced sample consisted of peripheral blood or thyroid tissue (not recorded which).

CDR3 sequence: CASSLAPGLAEAWDTQYF. DNA of the CDR3: TGCGCCAGCAGCTTGGCTCCAGGACTAGCGGAGGCATGGGATACGCAGTATTTT. The chain employs TRBV5-1 and TRBJ2-3, with 10 bases identical to TRBD2. The length of the CDR3 is 18 residues. Trimming removed 0 bases from V and 6 bases from J; junction bases left unmatched: 13. The V gene's germline CDR1 is SGHRS and CDR2 YFSETQ.